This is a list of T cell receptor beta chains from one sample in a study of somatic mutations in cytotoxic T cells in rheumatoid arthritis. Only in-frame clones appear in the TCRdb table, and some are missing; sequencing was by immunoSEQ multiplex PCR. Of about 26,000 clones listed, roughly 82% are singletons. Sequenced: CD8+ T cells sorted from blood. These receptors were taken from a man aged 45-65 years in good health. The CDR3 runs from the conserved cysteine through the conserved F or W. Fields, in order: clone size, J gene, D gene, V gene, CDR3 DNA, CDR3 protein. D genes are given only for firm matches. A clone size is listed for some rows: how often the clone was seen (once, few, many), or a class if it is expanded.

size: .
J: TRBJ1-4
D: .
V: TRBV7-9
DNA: TGTGCCAGCAGCTCCGGACTACCGGAACTGTTTTTT
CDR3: CASSSGLPELFF

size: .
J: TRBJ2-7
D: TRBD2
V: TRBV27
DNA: TGTGCCAGCAGTTGGGGACTAGCGGGCCGATACGAGCAGTACTTC
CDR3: CASSWGLAGRYEQYF

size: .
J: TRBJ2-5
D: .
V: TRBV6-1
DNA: TGTGCCAGCAGTGAAGAGGCCTTTAGGACCCAGTACTTC
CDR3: CASSEEAFRTQYF

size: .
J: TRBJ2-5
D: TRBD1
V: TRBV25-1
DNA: TGTGCCAGCAGTGAAGGGACAGGGGAAGAGACCCAGTACTTC
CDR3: CASSEGTGEETQYF

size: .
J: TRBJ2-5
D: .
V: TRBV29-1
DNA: TGCAGCGTTGAGGGAGAGAAACAAGAGACCCAGTACTTC
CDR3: CSVEGEKQETQYF

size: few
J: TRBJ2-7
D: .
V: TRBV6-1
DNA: TGTGCCAGCAGCCCGGAGGGGGGCGAGCAGTACTTC
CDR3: CASSPEGGEQYF

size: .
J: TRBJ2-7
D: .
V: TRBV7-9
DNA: TGTGCCAGCAGCCCGATCACCGGGACATCCTCCTACGAGCAGTACTTC
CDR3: CASSPITGTSSYEQYF

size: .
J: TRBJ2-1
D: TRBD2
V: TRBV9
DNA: TGTGCCAGCAGCGTAGGGGGCGGGAGTGGGAATGAGCAGTTCTTC
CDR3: CASSVGGGSGNEQFF

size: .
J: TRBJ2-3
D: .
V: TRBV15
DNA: TGTGCCACCAGCAGACTAAGCGGAAAGCAGTATTTT
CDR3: CATSRLSGKQYF

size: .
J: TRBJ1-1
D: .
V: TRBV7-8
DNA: TGTGCCATGCAGGGCCCCGGGACTGAAGCTTTCTTT
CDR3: CAMQGPGTEAFF

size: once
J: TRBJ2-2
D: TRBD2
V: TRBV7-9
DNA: TGTGCCAGCCCCAGCGGGAGTGCCACCGGGGAGCTGTTTTTT
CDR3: CASPSGSATGELFF

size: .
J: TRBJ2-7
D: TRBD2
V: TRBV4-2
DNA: TGTGCCAGCAGCCAGATTAACGGGCCCGGGGGGGAGCAGTACTTC
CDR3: CASSQINGPGGEQYF

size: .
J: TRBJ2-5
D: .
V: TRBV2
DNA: TGTGCCAGCGGGATAATAGGAATCGGGACCCAGTACTTC
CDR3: CASGIIGIGTQYF

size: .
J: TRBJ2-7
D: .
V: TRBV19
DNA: TGTGCCAGTACCGCGGGCCCCACCTACGAGCAGTACTTC
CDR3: CASTAGPTYEQYF

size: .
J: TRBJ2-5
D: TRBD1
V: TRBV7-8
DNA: TGTGCCAGCAGCCGTAGACAGGGGAACCAAGAGACCCAGTACTTC
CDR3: CASSRRQGNQETQYF

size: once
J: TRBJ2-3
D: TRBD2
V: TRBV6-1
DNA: TGTGCCAGCAGTGATGCTTTGACTAGCGGAACAGATACGCAGTATTTT
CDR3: CASSDALTSGTDTQYF

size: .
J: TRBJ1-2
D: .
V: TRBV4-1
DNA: TGCGCCAGCAGCCCGCGACAGGAAAGGGGCTATGGCTACACCTTC
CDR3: CASSPRQERGYGYTF

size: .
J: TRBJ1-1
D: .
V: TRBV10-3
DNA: TGTGCCATCAGGGATAAAAAGACCGAAGCTTTCTTT
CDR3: CAIRDKKTEAFF

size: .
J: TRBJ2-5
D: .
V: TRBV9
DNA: TGTGCCAGCAGCGTACGGGACTCCCCAATGCCCCAGTACTTC
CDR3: CASSVRDSPMPQYF

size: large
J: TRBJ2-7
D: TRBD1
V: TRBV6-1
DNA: TGTGCCAGCAGTGAAGGGACAGGGGGCTCCTACGAGCAGTACTTC
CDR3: CASSEGTGGSYEQYF

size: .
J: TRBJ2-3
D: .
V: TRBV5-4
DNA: TGTGCCAGCAGCTTAGGGCAGTTTAGCACAGATACGCAGTATTTT
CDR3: CASSLGQFSTDTQYF

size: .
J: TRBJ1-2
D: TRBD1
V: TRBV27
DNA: TGTGCCAGCAGTTTATCAGGGGGCGAATATGGCTACACCTTC
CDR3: CASSLSGGEYGYTF

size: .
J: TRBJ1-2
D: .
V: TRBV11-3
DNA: TGTGCCAGCAGCCCCCGAGACAGAGAACCTCACTTC
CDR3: CASSPRDREPHF

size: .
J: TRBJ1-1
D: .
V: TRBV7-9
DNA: TGTGCCAGCAGCTTAGCGTGGGAAGGGAGCTTGGCTGAAGCTTTCTTT
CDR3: CASSLAWEGSLAEAFF

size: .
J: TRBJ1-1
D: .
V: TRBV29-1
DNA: TGCAGCGGGACCTTGGGGGGTGAAGCTTTCTTT
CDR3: CSGTLGGEAFF

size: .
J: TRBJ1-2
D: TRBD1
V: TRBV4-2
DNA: TGTGCCAGCAGCCAAGAGGCGACAGGGGATTGGCGCGGCTACACCTTC
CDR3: CASSQEATGDWRGYTF

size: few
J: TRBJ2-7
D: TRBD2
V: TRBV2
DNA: TGTGCCAGCAGGCGGCTAGCGGAAAACCCCTACGAGCAGTACTTC
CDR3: CASRRLAENPYEQYF

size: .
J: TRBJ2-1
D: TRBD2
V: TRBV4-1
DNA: TGCGCCAGCAGCCATCTAGCGGGAGTGGAGAATGAGCAGTTCTTC
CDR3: CASSHLAGVENEQFF

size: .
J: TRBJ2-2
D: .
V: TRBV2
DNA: TGTGCCAGCATAGGAGGCGGGGAGCTGTTTTTT
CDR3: CASIGGGELFF

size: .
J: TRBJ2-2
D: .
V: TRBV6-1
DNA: TGTGCCAGCTGGGTCACCGGGGAGCTGTTTTTT
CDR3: CASWVTGELFF

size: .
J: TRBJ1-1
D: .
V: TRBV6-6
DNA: TGTGCCAGCAACCCTTTGGGGGCAGAATCGGACACTGAAGCTTTCTTT
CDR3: CASNPLGAESDTEAFF

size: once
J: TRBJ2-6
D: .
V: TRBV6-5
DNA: TGTGCCAGCAGTGGGCTATCTGGGGCCAACGTCCTGACTTTC
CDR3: CASSGLSGANVLTF

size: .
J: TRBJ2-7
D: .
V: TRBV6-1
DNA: TGTGCCAGCAGTGAGGGAAACGCTTACGAGCAGTACTTC
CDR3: CASSEGNAYEQYF

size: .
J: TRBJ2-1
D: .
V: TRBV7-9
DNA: TGTGCCAGCAGCTATGGAACCAATGAGCAGTTCTTC
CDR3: CASSYGTNEQFF

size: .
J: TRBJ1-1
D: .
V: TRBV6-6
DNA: TGTGCCACCACAGGGTTCAACACTGAAGCTTTCTTT
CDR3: CATTGFNTEAFF

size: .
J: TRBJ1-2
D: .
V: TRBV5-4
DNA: TGTGCCAGCAGCTTGAGCGGGGAGGTGGTCTATGGCTACACCTTC
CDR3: CASSLSGEVVYGYTF

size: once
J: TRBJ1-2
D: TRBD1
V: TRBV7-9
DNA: TGTGCCAGCAGCTCTTCCGGGACAGGGGGCGGAGAGACAGGCTACACCTTC
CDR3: CASSSSGTGGGETGYTF

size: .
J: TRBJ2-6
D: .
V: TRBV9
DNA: TGTGCCAGCAGCGTTTTCCGGGGGGCGCTTTCTGGGGCCAACGTCCTGACTTTC
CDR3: CASSVFRGALSGANVLTF

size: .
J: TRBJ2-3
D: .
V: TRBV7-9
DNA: TGTGCCAGCGGCACGCAGTATTTT
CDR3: CASGTQYF

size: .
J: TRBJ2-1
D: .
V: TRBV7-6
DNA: TGTGCCAGCAGCTTAGCGAGAGCGGGCTGGTACAATGAGCAGTTCTTC
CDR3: CASSLARAGWYNEQFF

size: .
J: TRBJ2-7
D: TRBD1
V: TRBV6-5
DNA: TGTGCCAGCAGTTACAGGAGGACAGGGGGCTCCGAGCAGTACTTC
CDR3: CASSYRRTGGSEQYF

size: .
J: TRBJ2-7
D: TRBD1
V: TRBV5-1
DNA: TGCGCCAGCAGCTGGAGGACAGGGGAGAGCTCCTACGAGCAGTACTTC
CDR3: CASSWRTGESSYEQYF

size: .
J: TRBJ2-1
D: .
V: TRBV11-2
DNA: TGTGCCAGCAGCTTAGTCTTTGGTAGCGGACAGTTCTTC
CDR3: CASSLVFGSGQFF

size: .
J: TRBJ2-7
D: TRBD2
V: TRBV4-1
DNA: TGCGCCAGCAGCCAGCGGGAGTTTTCCTACGAGCAGTACTTC
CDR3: CASSQREFSYEQYF

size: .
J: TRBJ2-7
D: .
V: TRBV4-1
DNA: TGCGCCAGCAGCCCCACACCGGGCCCCAAGCAAGACGAGCAGTACTTC
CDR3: CASSPTPGPKQDEQYF

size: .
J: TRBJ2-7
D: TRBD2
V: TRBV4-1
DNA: TGCGCCAGCAGCCAAGAAGGTGGACTAGCGGGTTCCTACGAGCAGTACTTC
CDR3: CASSQEGGLAGSYEQYF

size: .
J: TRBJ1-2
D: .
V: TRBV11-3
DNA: TGTGCCAGCAGCCCAAGACAAGGACTAACCTATGGCTACACCTTC
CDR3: CASSPRQGLTYGYTF

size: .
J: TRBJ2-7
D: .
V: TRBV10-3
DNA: TGTGCCATCAGCCCCGGGCCGGGGACGGGCTACGAGCAGTACTTC
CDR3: CAISPGPGTGYEQYF

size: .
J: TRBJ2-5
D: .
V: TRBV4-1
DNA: TGCGCCAGCAGCCAAGAGAGAGAGACCCAGTACTTC
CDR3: CASSQERETQYF